Listed below are T cell receptor beta chains from one sample, sequenced in a study of OX40 agonist ivuxolimab in advanced cancers. This table comes from immunoSEQ multiplex PCR, and its TCRdb copy is limited to in-frame clones, with some not included. The sample consists of about 70,000 clones, about 81% of them appearing once. Sequenced material: CD4+ or CD8+ T cells sorted from blood, taken in a trial of the OX40 agonist ivuxolimab. These receptors all stem from an adult with an advanced solid tumor such as melanoma, head and neck, liver or kidney cancer. CDR3s include the opening cysteine and the closing phenylalanine or tryptophan. D genes are given only for firm matches. Clone size is shown for a subset of rows, as once, few, many or a class of expanded clone.

NA	TRBV10-1	TRBJ1-1	NA	CASSDDSTEAFF	TGCGCCAGCAGTGATGATAGCACTGAAGCTTTCTTT
NA	TRBV4-2	TRBJ2-1	TRBD2	CASSQDSASGVSSYNEQFF	TGTGCCAGCAGCCAAGATTCGGCTAGCGGGGTGAGCTCCTACAATGAGCAGTTCTTC
NA	TRBV7-3	TRBJ2-7	NA	CASSLYTLNEQYF	TGTGCCAGCAGCTTATATACCTTGAACGAGCAGTACTTC
NA	TRBV4-2	TRBJ2-7	TRBD2	CASSQETSGRAEQYF	TGTGCCAGCAGCCAGGAGACTAGCGGGAGGGCCGAGCAGTACTTC
NA	TRBV6-5	TRBJ1-1	NA	CASSYFGVGGTEAFF	TGTGCCAGCAGTTACTTCGGGGTGGGTGGAACTGAAGCTTTCTTT
NA	TRBV7-6	TRBJ2-3	TRBD2	CASSQGLAGGQDTQYF	TGTGCCAGCAGCCAGGGACTAGCGGGGGGACAAGATACGCAGTATTTT
NA	TRBV7-2	TRBJ1-5	TRBD1	CASSNGQGDQPQHF	TGTGCCAGCAGCAACGGACAGGGGGATCAGCCCCAGCATTTT
few	TRBV28	TRBJ1-1	TRBD1	CASSFPGQGPTEAFF	TGTGCCAGCAGTTTTCCGGGACAGGGTCCGACTGAAGCTTTCTTT
few	TRBV7-2	TRBJ2-7	NA	CASSLVTAEQYF	TGTGCCAGCAGCTTAGTAACGGCAGAGCAGTACTTC
NA	TRBV4-3	TRBJ2-3	NA	CASSQDRLASTDTQYF	TGCGCCAGCAGCCAAGATAGGCTAGCGAGCACAGATACGCAGTATTTT
NA	TRBV19	TRBJ1-1	NA	CASKGEAFF	TGTGCCAGTAAGGGTGAAGCTTTCTTT
NA	TRBV28	TRBJ1-3	NA	CASSDSSGNTIYF	TGTGCCAGCAGTGACAGCTCTGGAAACACCATATATTTT
NA	TRBV18	TRBJ1-3	TRBD1	CASSPGQGPGNTIYF	TGTGCCAGCTCACCGGGACAGGGACCTGGAAACACCATATATTTT
NA	TRBV6-1	TRBJ2-7	NA	CASSEGVWGSEQYF	TGTGCCAGCAGTGAAGGGGTGTGGGGGTCCGAGCAGTACTTC
once	TRBV7-9	TRBJ1-1	NA	CASSSAGRRAILNTEAFF	TGTGCCAGCAGCTCGGCGGGGCGCAGGGCGATCCTGAACACTGAAGCTTTCTTT
NA	TRBV2	TRBJ1-3	NA	CASTPGYSGNTIYF	TGTGCCAGCACTCCGGGCTACTCTGGAAACACCATATATTTT
NA	TRBV18	TRBJ1-3	NA	CASSPDLALASGNTIYF	TGTGCCAGCTCACCAGATTTGGCCCTAGCCTCTGGAAACACCATATATTTT
NA	TRBV5-1	TRBJ2-5	TRBD2	CASSRGVEETQYF	TGCGCCAGCAGTCGGGGGGTCGAGGAGACCCAGTACTTC
NA	TRBV19	TRBJ1-1	NA	CASSITGALNTEAFF	TGTGCCAGTAGTATAACGGGGGCCCTGAACACTGAAGCTTTCTTT
NA	TRBV4-3	TRBJ2-7	NA	CASSQDLAGTRSYEQYF	TGCGCCAGCAGCCAAGATCTCGCCGGCACAAGGTCCTACGAGCAGTACTTC
NA	TRBV5-6	TRBJ1-2	NA	CASSLARVRGYGYTF	TGTGCCAGCAGCTTGGCCCGGGTCAGAGGCTATGGCTACACCTTC
NA	TRBV29-1	TRBJ1-5	TRBD1	CSVGQGASSNQPQHF	TGCAGCGTTGGGCAGGGGGCGAGTAGCAATCAGCCCCAGCATTTT
NA	TRBV29-1	TRBJ1-1	TRBD1	CSANRQGRNTEAFF	TGCAGCGCCAATAGACAGGGGAGGAACACTGAAGCTTTCTTT
NA	TRBV7-2	TRBJ1-2	NA	CASSQDYYGYTF	TGTGCCAGCAGCCAAGACTACTATGGCTACACCTTC
NA	TRBV29-1	TRBJ1-1	NA	CSVERNTEAFF	TGCAGCGTTGAAAGGAACACTGAAGCTTTCTTT
once	TRBV6-6	TRBJ2-7	NA	CASSYDRNSYEQYF	TGTGCCAGCAGTTACGACAGAAACTCCTACGAGCAGTACTTC
NA	TRBV5-6	TRBJ2-5	NA	CASSSPGTETQYF	TGTGCCAGCAGCTCGCCCGGGACGGAGACCCAGTACTTC
NA	TRBV19	TRBJ2-7	NA	CASSIRGKGLASFEQYF	TGTGCCAGTAGTATAAGGGGAAAAGGGTTAGCATCTTTCGAGCAGTACTTC
few	TRBV5-6	TRBJ2-1	NA	CASSWGEARHEQFF	TGTGCCAGCAGCTGGGGGGAGGCGCGGCATGAGCAGTTCTTC
NA	TRBV10-2	TRBJ2-7	TRBD1	CASRDGQGGLYEQYF	TGCGCCAGCAGAGATGGACAGGGCGGCCTTTACGAGCAGTACTTC
NA	TRBV2	TRBJ1-1	NA	CASSYSSEAFF	TGTGCCAGCAGCTACAGCTCTGAAGCTTTCTTT
once	TRBV19	TRBJ2-7	NA	CASSIDRSYEQYF	TGTGCCAGTAGTATAGACCGGTCCTACGAGCAGTACTTC
NA	TRBV12-5	TRBJ1-5	NA	CASGSNHQPQHF	TGTGCTAGTGGTTCGAACCATCAGCCCCAGCATTTT
NA	TRBV7-9	TRBJ2-7	TRBD2	CASSAFSGDLYEQYF	TGTGCCAGCAGCGCCTTTAGCGGGGACCTCTACGAGCAGTACTTC
NA	TRBV7-8	TRBJ2-7	NA	CASSTLWGTEAYEQYF	TGTGCCAGCAGCACCCTCTGGGGGACCGAAGCCTACGAGCAGTACTTC
NA	TRBV11-2	TRBJ2-7	NA	CASSLREGLGYEQYF	TGTGCCAGCAGCCTTCGAGAAGGGTTGGGATACGAGCAGTACTTC
NA	TRBV6-5	TRBJ1-1	NA	CASSPGAHEAFF	TGTGCCAGCAGCCCCGGCGCGCATGAAGCTTTCTTT
NA	TRBV5-6	TRBJ2-7	NA	CASSSRVGPTYEQYF	TGTGCCAGCAGCTCCCGCGTGGGGCCTACCTACGAGCAGTACTTC
once	TRBV7-8	TRBJ1-4	NA	CASSLAIGGGEKLFF	TGTGCCAGCAGCTTAGCGATAGGGGGTGGTGAAAAACTGTTTTTT
NA	TRBV6-4	TRBJ2-5	TRBD1	CASRPRGPQPGQGGTQYF	TGTGCCAGCAGGCCGCGGGGCCCGCAACCGGGACAGGGGGGGACCCAGTACTTC
NA	TRBV29-1	TRBJ2-1	NA	CSVWLESSYNEQFF	TGCAGCGTTTGGTTAGAAAGCTCCTACAATGAGCAGTTCTTC
NA	TRBV23-1	TRBJ1-2	TRBD1	CASSAKLKGAYTTF	TGCGCCAGCAGTGCTAAACTTAAGGGGGCTTATACCACCTTC
NA	TRBV6-1	TRBJ1-5	NA	CASSESGGRRANQPQHF	TGTGCCAGCAGTGAAAGTGGGGGGAGAAGGGCTAATCAGCCCCAGCATTTT
NA	TRBV6-5	TRBJ1-3	NA	CASSSGGSGNTIYF	TGTGCCAGCAGCTCAGGAGGATCTGGAAACACCATATATTTT
NA	TRBV5-4	TRBJ1-3	TRBD1	CASSRDSSGNTIYF	TGTGCCAGCAGCAGGGACAGCTCTGGAAACACCATATATTTT
NA	TRBV7-2	TRBJ1-3	NA	CASSFSASGNTIYF	TGTGCCAGCAGCTTTTCGGCTTCTGGAAACACCATATATTTT
NA	TRBV14	TRBJ2-7	NA	CASSLREGRGPLPVYEQYF	TGTGCCAGCAGCCTACGGGAAGGCAGGGGTCCCCTTCCCGTCTACGAGCAGTACTTC